The 4 T cell receptor beta chains given below trace back to one sample, sequenced in a study of T cells in Graves' hyperthyroidism and ophthalmopathy. TCR beta CDR3 regions were amplified from RNA. A first-round RT-PCR of the TCR CDR3 used the HTBI primer set. TCRdb analysed the multiplex PCR reads with MiXCR anew, one entry per CDR3 protein. The sample records about 500,000 distinct CDR3 sequences, 40% to 50% being singletons. The sequenced material came from peripheral blood or thyroid tissue (not recorded which). These receptors all stem from an adult woman with Graves' disease, either hyperthyroidism or ophthalmopathy (not recorded which).

This clonotype was counted only a few times. The chain is built from TRBV29-1 and TRBJ1-1, with D maybe TRBD1 (5 bases). Trimming left V 4 bases short and J 0 bases short, with 12 bases between. There are 14 residues in the CDR3. Per the germline V gene, CDR1 is SQVTM and CDR2 is ANQGSEA. CDR3 DNA sequence: TGCAGCGTTGGCCAAGGGACGGTGAACACTGAAGCTTTCTTT. Protein sequence: CSVGQGTVNTEAFF.

The chain has TRBV29-1 and TRBJ2-7; D gene ambiguous. CDR3 length: 13 amino acids. CDR1 is SQVTM and CDR2 is ANQGSEA in the germline V gene. V lost 5 bases to trimming and J lost 4 bases, with 15 bases between them. In DNA, the CDR3 is TGCAGCGTTTTCGCCGGGCTTACGTACGAGCAGTACTTC. Protein product: CSVFAGLTYEQYF.

Worth noting for this clonotype: The junction and the germline gene differ at one end; a read error may be behind it. The CDR3 here is CATRTGTGFERGNF. The CDR3 DNA is TGTGCCACCCGAACCGGGACAGGGTTCGAGAGGGGAAATTTT. The chain recombines TRBV19 with TRBJ1-4; 9 nucleotides match TRBD1. The CDR3 is 14 amino acids. Germline V gives CDR1 LNHDA, CDR2 SQIVND (reference sequence).

The count of this clonotype is one. This chain connects TRBV7-6 to TRBJ2-3, with TRBD2 as a possible D gene (5 bases). Trimming left V 2 bases short and J 8 bases short, with 17 bases between. The germline V gene has CDR1 SGHVS and CDR2 FNYEAQ. The CDR3 consists of 15 residues. The CDR3 DNA sequence: TGTGCCAGCAGCTTATCGAGTGGCTCACTAGGTACGCAGTATTTT. Amino acid sequence: CASSLSSGSLGTQYF.